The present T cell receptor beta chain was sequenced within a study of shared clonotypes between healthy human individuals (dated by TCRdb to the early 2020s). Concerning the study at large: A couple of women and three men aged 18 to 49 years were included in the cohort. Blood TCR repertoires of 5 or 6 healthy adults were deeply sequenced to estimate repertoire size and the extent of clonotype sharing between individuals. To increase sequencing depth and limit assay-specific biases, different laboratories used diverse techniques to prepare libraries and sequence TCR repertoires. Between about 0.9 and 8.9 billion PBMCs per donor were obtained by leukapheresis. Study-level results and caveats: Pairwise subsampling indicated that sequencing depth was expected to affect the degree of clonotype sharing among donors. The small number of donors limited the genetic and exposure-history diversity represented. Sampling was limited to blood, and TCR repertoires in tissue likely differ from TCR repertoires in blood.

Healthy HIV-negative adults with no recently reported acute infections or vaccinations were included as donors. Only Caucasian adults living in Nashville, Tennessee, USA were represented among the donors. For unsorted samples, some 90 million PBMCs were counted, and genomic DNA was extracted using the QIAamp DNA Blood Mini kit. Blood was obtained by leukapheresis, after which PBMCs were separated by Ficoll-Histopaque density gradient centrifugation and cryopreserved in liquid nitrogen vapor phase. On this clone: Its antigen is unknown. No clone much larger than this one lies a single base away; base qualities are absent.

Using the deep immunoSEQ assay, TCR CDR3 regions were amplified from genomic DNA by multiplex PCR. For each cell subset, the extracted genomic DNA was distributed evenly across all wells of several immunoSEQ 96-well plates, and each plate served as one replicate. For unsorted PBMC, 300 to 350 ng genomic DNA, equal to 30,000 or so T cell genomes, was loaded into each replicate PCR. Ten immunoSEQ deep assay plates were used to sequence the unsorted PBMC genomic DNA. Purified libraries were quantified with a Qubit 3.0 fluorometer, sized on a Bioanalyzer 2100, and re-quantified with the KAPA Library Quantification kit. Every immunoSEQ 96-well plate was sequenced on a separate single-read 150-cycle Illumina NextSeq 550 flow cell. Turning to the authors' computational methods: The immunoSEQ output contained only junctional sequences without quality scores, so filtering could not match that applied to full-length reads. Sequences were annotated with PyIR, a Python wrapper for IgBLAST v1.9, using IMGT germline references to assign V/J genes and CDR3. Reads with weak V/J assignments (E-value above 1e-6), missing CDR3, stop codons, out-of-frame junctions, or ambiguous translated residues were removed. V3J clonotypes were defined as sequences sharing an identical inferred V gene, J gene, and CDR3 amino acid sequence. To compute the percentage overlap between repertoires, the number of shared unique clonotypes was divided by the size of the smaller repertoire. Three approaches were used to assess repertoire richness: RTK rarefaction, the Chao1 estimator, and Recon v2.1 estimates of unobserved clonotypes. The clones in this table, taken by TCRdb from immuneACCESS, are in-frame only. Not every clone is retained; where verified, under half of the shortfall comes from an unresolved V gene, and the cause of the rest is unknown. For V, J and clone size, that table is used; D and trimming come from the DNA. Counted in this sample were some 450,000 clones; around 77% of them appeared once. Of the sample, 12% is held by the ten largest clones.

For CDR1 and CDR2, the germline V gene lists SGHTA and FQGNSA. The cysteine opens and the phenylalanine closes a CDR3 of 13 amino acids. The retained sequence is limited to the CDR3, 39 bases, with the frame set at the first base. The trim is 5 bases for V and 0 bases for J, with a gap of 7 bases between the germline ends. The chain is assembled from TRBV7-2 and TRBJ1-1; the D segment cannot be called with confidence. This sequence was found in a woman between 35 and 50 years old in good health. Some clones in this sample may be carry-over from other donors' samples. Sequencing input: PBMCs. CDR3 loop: CASSSGMNTEAFF. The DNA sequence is TGTGCCAGCAGCAGTGGAATGAACACTGAAGCTTTCTTT.